A single sample is the source of the 28 T cell receptor beta chains below, sequenced in a study of T cell responses to AZD1222 COVID-19 vaccine. Only in-frame clones appear in the TCRdb table, and some are missing; sequencing was by immunoSEQ multiplex PCR. The data show under 95,000 clones, roughly 90% seen once. The sample was peripheral blood, taken 28 days after the second AZD1222 dose. The source of these receptors is an adult who received the AZD1222 COVID-19 vaccine.

The chain couples TRBV5-1 to TRBJ1-3; D might be TRBD1 (5 bases). Germline loops: CDR1 SGHRS, CDR2 YFSETQ. CDR3 length: 16 residues. Trimming removed 3 bases at V and 0 bases at J, with 13 bases between. CDR3 amino acids: CASSSSGLSSGNTIYF. CDR3 bases: TGCGCCAGCAGCTCCTCGGGACTGAGCTCTGGAAACACCATATATTTT.

The J gene is TRBJ1-6, the V gene TRBV5-1; weak D call: TRBD1 (5 bases). The germline CDR1 and CDR2 sequences are SGHRS and YFSETQ. The CDR3 sequence is 14 residues long. The ends were cut back, 6 bases at V and 7 bases at J, with 14 bases in the middle. The CDR3 DNA is TGCGCCAGCACCCCGGGGCGGGGGAATTCACCCCTCCACTTT. The encoded protein is CASTPGRGNSPLHF.

The chain carries TRBV3-1 (or the pseudogene TRBV3-2) and TRBJ2-2, with TRBD1 identical over 10 bases. The germline gives CDR1 LGHDT, CDR2 YNNKEL (reference sequence). The CDR3 is 17 residues long. The junction had 5 bases not matched to a gene; V was cut back by 0 bases and J by 4 bases. The CDR3, as DNA: TGTGCCAGCAGCCAAGAGGGGAGGACAGGGGGCACCGGGGAGCTGTTTTTT. This codes for CASSQEGRTGGTGELFF.

The CDR3 spells CASSSQGGANTGELFF. The DNA of the CDR3 is TGTGCCAGCAGCTCCCAGGGGGGAGCGAACACCGGGGAGCTGTTTTTT. The chain combines TRBV2 with TRBJ2-2; the D gene is possibly TRBD1 (7 bases). The CDR3 sequence is 16 residues long. Per germline, CDR1 SNHLY and CDR2 FYNNEI. Trimming took off 6 bases at V and 0 bases at J, with 14 bases between the two ends.

The V and J genes are TRBV24-1 and TRBJ2-1; D not certain. The CDR3 is made up of 12 amino acids. Germline values: CDR1 KGHDR, CDR2 SFDVKD. The ends were cut back, 5 bases at V and 9 bases at J, with 10 bases in the middle. The CDR3 DNA sequence: TGTGCCACCAGTGTTGGGGTGGGTGAGCAGTTCTTC. As protein: CATSVGVGEQFF.

This sequence joins TRBV5-4 and TRBJ1-6; TRBD1 matches at 9 bases. The CDR3 is 16 amino acids. Germline values: CDR1 SGHNT, CDR2 YYREEE (reference sequence). Losses at the gene ends were 3 bases for V and 6 bases for J; bases not matched to a gene: 7. The CDR3 DNA sequence: TGTGCCAGCAGCTCCCGACAGGGGGGCCCTAATTCACCCCTCCACTTT. Translating it yields CASSSRQGGPNSPLHF.

The chain's CDR3 is CASSTRSMNTEAFF. The CDR3 region has the DNA TGCGCCAGCAGCACCAGGAGTATGAACACTGAAGCTTTCTTT. This chain joins TRBV5-1 and TRBJ1-1; D is unresolved. Trimming pared 4 bases from V and 0 bases from J, leaving 10 bases between. The CDR3 spans 14 residues. Germline-derived CDR1 and CDR2 are SGHRS and YFSETQ.

J is TRBJ1-2 and V is TRBV2; D unresolved. This CDR3 region has 12 residues. Deletions cut 6 bases from V and 3 bases from J, with 8 bases between. Germline-derived CDR1 and CDR2 are SNHLY and FYNNEI. In nucleotides, the CDR3 is TGTGCCAGCAGGAGGGATTACTATGGCTACACCTTC. Translation gives CASRRDYYGYTF. Drawing the rest from reference TRBV2 and TRBJ1-2, the complete variable domain is EPEVTQTPSHQVTQMGQEVILRCVPISNHLYFYWYRQILGQKVEFLVSFYNNEISEKSEIFDDQFSVERPDGSNFTLKIRSTKLEDSAMYFCASRRDYYGYTFGSGTRLTVV.

The genes are TRBV6-5 and TRBJ1-2; 7 nucleotides match TRBD1. V was pared by 4 bases and J by 6 bases, with 5 bases of the junction left unmatched. Per germline, CDR1 MNHEY and CDR2 SVGAGI. The CDR3 is 13 residues long. The DNA of the CDR3 is TGTGCCAGCAGTTCGACAGGGCTTGATGGCTACACCTTC. This encodes CASSSTGLDGYTF.

The rearrangement uses TRBV19 and TRBJ2-3; 10 bases agree with TRBD2. The CDR3 has 16 amino acids. Germline V gives CDR1 LNHDA, CDR2 SQIVND (reference sequence). The trim removed 4 bases at V and 1 base at J, leaving 5 bases unmatched. The CDR3 nucleotides read TGTGCCAGTAGTAAAGGACTAGCGGTTCGCACAGATACGCAGTATTTT. It codes for CASSKGLAVRTDTQYF. The entire variable domain, with the rest obtained from reference TRBV19 and TRBJ2-3, is as follows: DGGITQSPKYLFRKEGQNVTLSCEQNLNHDAMYWYRQDPGQGLRLIYYSQIVNDFQKGDIAEGYSVSREKKESFPLTVTSAQKNPTAFYLCASSKGLAVRTDTQYFGPGTRLTVL.

V gene TRBV9 combines with J gene TRBJ2-4, with D perhaps matching TRBD2 (5 bases). The ends were cut back, 3 bases at V and 6 bases at J, with 13 bases in the middle. The length of the CDR3 is 14 residues. CDR1 and CDR2 (germline): SGDLS, YYNGEE. The CDR3 protein is CASSGNVGGNIQYF. Here the CDR3 DNA reads TGTGCCAGCAGCGGAAACGTCGGAGGAAACATTCAGTACTTC. Filled out from reference TRBV9 and TRBJ2-4, the complete variable domain reads DSGVTQTPKHLITATGQRVTLRCSPRSGDLSVYWYQQSLDQGLQFLIQYYNGEERAKGNILERFSAQQFPDLHSELNLSSLELGDSALYFCASSGNVGGNIQYFGAGTRLSVL.

This clone has a single count. This chain uses TRBV27 with TRBJ1-6, with D perhaps matching TRBD1 (5 bases). V was trimmed by 3 bases and J by 10 bases, leaving 19 bases between them. Germline V gives CDR1 MNHEY, CDR2 SMNVEV (reference sequence). There are 16 residues in the CDR3. The CDR3 region has the DNA TGTGCCAGCAGTTTGGGACCGACCCCTTCGGGGTCACCCCTCCACTTT. This translates into CASSLGPTPSGSPLHF.

This chain joins TRBV19 and TRBJ1-5; 10 bases are a match to TRBD1. J gave up 0 bases and V 6 bases, and 11 bases lay outside the gene matches. The germline CDR1 and CDR2 sequences are LNHDA and SQIVND (reference sequence). The CDR3 spans 18 residues. CDR3 region: CASRPRTGGGYSNQPQHF. The CDR3 region has the DNA TGTGCCAGTAGGCCCCGGACAGGGGGGGGATATAGCAATCAGCCCCAGCATTTT. Combining the CDR3 with reference TRBV19 and TRBJ1-5 gives the whole variable domain DGGITQSPKYLFRKEGQNVTLSCEQNLNHDAMYWYRQDPGQGLRLIYYSQIVNDFQKGDIAEGYSVSREKKESFPLTVTSAQKNPTAFYLCASRPRTGGGYSNQPQHFGDGTRLSIL.

The V gene is TRBV5-1, the J gene TRBJ2-7; D is possibly TRBD1 or TRBD2 (5 bases each). The CDR3 consists of 14 residues. The germline gives CDR1 SGHRS, CDR2 YFSETQ. The ends were cut back, 2 bases at V and 0 bases at J, with 9 bases in the middle. In DNA form, the CDR3 reads TGCGCCAGCAGCTTCGGGACGGGCTCCTACGAGCAGTACTTC. It codes for CASSFGTGSYEQYF.

The rearrangement uses TRBV11-2 and TRBJ2-3; the D gene is possibly TRBD2 (5 bases). Trimming removed 5 bases from V and 5 bases from J, with 17 bases in between. This CDR3 comprises 15 residues. CDR1 is SGHAT, CDR2 FQNNGV, per germline. The CDR3 protein is CASSLGMGYKDTQYF. The DNA of the CDR3 is TGTGCCAGCAGCCTCGGGATGGGGTACAAAGATACGCAGTATTTT.

V is TRBV11-2 and J is TRBJ2-3; D ambiguous. With 4 bases removed from V and 6 bases from J, the gap between germline ends came to 14 bases. Germline loops: CDR1 SGHAT, CDR2 FQNNGV. This CDR3 has 14 residues. The CDR3 DNA is TGTGCCAGCAGCTCAAGACTGTCCAGGGATACGCAGTATTTT. Translating gives CASSSRLSRDTQYF.

CDR3 protein: CASSWGTRGSYGYTF. The DNA of the CDR3 is TGTGCCAGCAGCTGGGGGACGCGAGGGTCCTATGGCTACACCTTC. The chain employs TRBV6-5 and TRBJ1-2; D is possibly TRBD1 (5 bases). Trimming removed 6 bases from V and 4 bases from J, with 18 bases in between. The CDR3 is 15 amino acids. The germline V gene encodes CDR1 MNHEY and CDR2 SVGAGI.

The rearrangement joins TRBV11-2 to TRBJ1-1; D unclear. This CDR3 is built from 12 residues. Trimming shortened V by 1 base and J by 10 bases, and 10 bases separated the two germline ends. The V gene's germline CDR1 is SGHAT and CDR2 FQNNGV. The CDR3 protein is CASSLVPLRAFF. For the CDR3, the DNA is TGTGCCAGCAGCTTAGTCCCCCTGAGAGCTTTCTTT.

V and J are TRBV24-1 and TRBJ1-2; tentatively, D is TRBD1 (5 bases). V was pared by 3 bases and J by 6 bases, with 13 bases between. The CDR3 totals 14 residues. Germline-derived CDR1 and CDR2 are KGHDR and SFDVKD. The CDR3 coding sequence is TGTGCCACCAGTGATACGAAGGGGAGAAATGGCTACACCTTC. Residues: CATSDTKGRNGYTF.

J is TRBJ2-6 and V is TRBV19, with a weak D call TRBD2 (5 bases). CDR1 is LNHDA and CDR2 is SQIVND in the germline V gene (reference sequence). The V end was cut by 4 bases, the J end by 2 bases, with 9 bases between. The CDR3 runs to 15 residues. The CDR3 coding sequence is TGTGCCAGTAGTACCGAGGGCGCTGGGGCCAACGTCCTGACTTTC. Residues: CASSTEGAGANVLTF.

The chain employs TRBV7-3 and TRBJ2-3; D unclear. The CDR3 is made up of 13 amino acids. CDR1 is SGHTA and CDR2 is FQGTGA in the germline V gene. The V and J ends lost 3 bases and 4 bases respectively, with 8 bases between them. The CDR3 spells CASSFTASDTQYF. The CDR3 coding sequence is TGTGCCAGCAGCTTTACAGCGTCAGATACGCAGTATTTT.

V usage is TRBV14 and J usage is TRBJ2-7; D remains ambiguous. Trimming took off 4 bases at V and 2 bases at J, with 12 bases between the two ends. Germline CDR1 is SGHDN and CDR2 is FVKESK. The CDR3 runs 14 residues. The CDR3 nucleotides read TGTGCCAGCAGCCTAAGCTCGGGCACCTACGAGCAGTACTTC. Protein: CASSLSSGTYEQYF.

The CDR3: CSVVAPGALGYGYTF. DNA for the CDR3: TGCAGCGTTGTAGCCCCAGGGGCGCTAGGCTATGGCTACACCTTC. The V and J genes are TRBV29-1 and TRBJ1-2; TRBD1 might be the D (6 bases). The CDR3 contains 15 residues. V gave up 4 bases and J gave up 4 bases, with 19 bases separating them. Germline lookup yields CDR1 SQVTM and CDR2 ANQGSEA.

The rearrangement joins TRBV9 to TRBJ1-6; D uncertain. The CDR3 extends over 12 amino acids. V lost 3 bases and J lost 4, with 2 bases in between. CDR1 SGDLS and CDR2 YYNGEE come from the germline V gene. The CDR3 here is CASSGYNSPLHF. CDR3 DNA: TGTGCCAGCAGCGGTTATAATTCACCCCTCCACTTT.

This CDR3 is CATSDFRGRGRVNEQFF. Written as DNA, the CDR3 is TGTGCCACCAGTGATTTTCGGGGCAGGGGGCGCGTCAATGAGCAGTTCTTC. The rearrangement links TRBV24-1 to TRBJ2-1, with TRBD1 matching over 8 bases. The CDR3 has 17 residues. Germline CDR1 is KGHDR and CDR2 is SFDVKD. V lost 1 base and J lost 6; bases outside the gene matches: 10.

V and J are TRBV4-1 and TRBJ2-1; 11 nucleotides agree with TRBD1. After removal of 3 bases from V and 6 bases from J, the junction contained 7 bases not matched to a gene. This CDR3 is built from 16 residues. Germline assignment: CDR1 MGHRA and CDR2 YSYEKL. CDR3 sequence: CASSHARDRGGNEQFF. The CDR3 DNA sequence: TGCGCCAGCAGCCACGCTCGGGACAGGGGGGGCAATGAGCAGTTCTTC.

Here the CDR3 reads CAWSTRETQYF. CDR3 bases: TGTGCCTGGAGTACGAGGGAGACCCAGTACTTC. This chain connects TRBV30 to TRBJ2-5; D is unclear. The germline V gene has CDR1 GTSNPN and CDR2 SVGIG (reference sequence). The CDR3 covers 11 residues. V was trimmed by 2 bases and J by 5 bases, leaving 6 bases between them.

The chain links TRBV30 to TRBJ2-5; 8 bases match TRBD1. The ends lost 3 bases at V and 7 bases at J; junction bases unmatched: 7. Germline CDR1 reads GTSNPN; CDR2 reads SVGIG (reference sequence). The CDR3 consists of 13 residues. The CDR3 spells CAWSPGQVGTQYF. Here the CDR3 DNA reads TGTGCCTGGAGCCCGGGACAGGTGGGGACCCAGTACTTC.